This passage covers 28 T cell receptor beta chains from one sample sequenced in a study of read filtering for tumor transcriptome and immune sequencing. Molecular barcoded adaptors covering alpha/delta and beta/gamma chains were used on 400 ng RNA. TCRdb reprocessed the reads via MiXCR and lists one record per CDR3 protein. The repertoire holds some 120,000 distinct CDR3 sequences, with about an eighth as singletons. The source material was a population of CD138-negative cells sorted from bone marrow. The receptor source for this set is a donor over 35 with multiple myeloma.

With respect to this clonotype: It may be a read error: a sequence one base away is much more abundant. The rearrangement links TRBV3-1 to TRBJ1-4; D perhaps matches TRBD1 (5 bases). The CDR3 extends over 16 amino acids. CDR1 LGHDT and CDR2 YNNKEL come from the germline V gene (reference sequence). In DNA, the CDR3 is TGTGCCAGCAGCCACACCCCTAGCGGACACGTCGATACGCAGTGTTTT. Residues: CASSHTPSGHVDTQCF.

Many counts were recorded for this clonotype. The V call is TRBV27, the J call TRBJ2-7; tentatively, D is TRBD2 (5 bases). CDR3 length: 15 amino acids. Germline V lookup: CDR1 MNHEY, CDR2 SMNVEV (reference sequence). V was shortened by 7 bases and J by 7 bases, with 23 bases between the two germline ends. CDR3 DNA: TGTGCCAGCACCACGGCGGGTGCCCAGGCGAGGGAGCAGTACTTC. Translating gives CASTTAGAQAREQYF.

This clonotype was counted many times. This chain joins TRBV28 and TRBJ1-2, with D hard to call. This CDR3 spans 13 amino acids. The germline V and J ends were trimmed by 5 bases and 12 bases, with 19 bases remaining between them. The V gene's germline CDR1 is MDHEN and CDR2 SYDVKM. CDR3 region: CASSNPDTIRHTF. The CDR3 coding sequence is TGTGCCAGCAGTAACCCTGACACGATCCGGCACACCTTC.

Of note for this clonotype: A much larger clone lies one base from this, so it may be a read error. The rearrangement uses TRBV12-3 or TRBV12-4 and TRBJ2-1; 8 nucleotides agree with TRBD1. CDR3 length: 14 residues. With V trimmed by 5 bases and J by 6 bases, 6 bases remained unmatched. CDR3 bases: TGTGCCAGCAGTGACAGGGGAACCGGCAATGAGCAGTTCTTC. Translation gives CASSDRGTGNEQFF.

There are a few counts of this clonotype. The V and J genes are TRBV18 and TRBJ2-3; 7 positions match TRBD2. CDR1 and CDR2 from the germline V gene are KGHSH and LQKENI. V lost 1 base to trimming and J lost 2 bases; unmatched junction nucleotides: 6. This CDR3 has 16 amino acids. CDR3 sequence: CASSPRAGDPTDTQYF. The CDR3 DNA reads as TGTGCCAGCTCACCACGGGCGGGAGACCCCACAGATACGCAGTATTTT.

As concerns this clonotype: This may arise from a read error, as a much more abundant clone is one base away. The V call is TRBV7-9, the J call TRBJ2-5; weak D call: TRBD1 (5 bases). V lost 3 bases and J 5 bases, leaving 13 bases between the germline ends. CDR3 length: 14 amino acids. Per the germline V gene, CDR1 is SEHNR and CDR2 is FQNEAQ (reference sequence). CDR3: CASSLTSGIETQYF. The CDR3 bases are TGTGCCAGCAGCTTGACCTCAGGGATTGAGACCCAGTACTTC.

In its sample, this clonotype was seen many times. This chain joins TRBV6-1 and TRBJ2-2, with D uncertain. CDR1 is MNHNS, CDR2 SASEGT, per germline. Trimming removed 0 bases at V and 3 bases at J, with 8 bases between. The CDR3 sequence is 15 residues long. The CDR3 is CASSEAPGYTGELFF. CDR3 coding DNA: TGTGCCAGCAGTGAAGCCCCCGGGTACACCGGGGAGCTGTTTTTT.

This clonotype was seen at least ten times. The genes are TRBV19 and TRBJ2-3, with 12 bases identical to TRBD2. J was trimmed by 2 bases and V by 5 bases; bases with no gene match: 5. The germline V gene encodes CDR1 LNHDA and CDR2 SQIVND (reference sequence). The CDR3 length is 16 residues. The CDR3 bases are TGTGCCAGTAGTTCCGGACTAGCGGGGAACACAGATACGCAGTATTTT. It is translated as CASSSGLAGNTDTQYF. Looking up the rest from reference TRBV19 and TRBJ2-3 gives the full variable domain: DGGITQSPKYLFRKEGQNVTLSCEQNLNHDAMYWYRQDPGQGLRLIYYSQIVNDFQKGDIAEGYSVSREKKESFPLTVTSAQKNPTAFYLCASSSGLAGNTDTQYFGPGTRLTVL.

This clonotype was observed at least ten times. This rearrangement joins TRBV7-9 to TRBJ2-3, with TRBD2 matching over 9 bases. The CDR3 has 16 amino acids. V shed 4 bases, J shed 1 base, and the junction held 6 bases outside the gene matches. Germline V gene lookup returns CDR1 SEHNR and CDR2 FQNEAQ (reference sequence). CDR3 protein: CASSSSGLARTDTQYF. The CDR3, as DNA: TGTGCCAGCAGCTCATCGGGACTAGCCCGCACAGATACGCAGTATTTT.

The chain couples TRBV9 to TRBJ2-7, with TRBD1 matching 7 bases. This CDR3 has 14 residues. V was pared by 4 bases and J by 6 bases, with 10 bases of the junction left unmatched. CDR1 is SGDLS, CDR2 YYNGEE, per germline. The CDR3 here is CASSLDRAAAEQYF. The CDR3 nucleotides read TGTGCCAGCAGCCTTGACAGGGCCGCGGCCGAGCAGTACTTC.

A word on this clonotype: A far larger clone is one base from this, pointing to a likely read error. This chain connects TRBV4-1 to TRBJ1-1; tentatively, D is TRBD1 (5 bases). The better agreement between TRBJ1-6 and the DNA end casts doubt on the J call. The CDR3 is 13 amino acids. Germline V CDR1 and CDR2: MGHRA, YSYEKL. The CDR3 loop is CASSQGGYPPLHF. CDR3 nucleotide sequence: TGCGCCAGCAGCCAAGGGGGCTATCCACCCCTCCACTTT.

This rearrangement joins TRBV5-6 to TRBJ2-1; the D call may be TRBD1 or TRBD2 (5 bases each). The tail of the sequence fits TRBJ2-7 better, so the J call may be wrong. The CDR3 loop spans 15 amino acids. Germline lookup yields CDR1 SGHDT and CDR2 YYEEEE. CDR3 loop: CASSYGTRPNNEQYF. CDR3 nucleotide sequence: TGTGCCAGCAGCTACGGGACCAGGCCCAATAATGAGCAGTACTTC.

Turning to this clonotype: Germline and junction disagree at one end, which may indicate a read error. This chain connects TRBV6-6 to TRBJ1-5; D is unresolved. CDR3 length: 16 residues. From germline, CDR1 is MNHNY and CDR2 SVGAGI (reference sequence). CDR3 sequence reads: CASNKIGEVANQPQHF. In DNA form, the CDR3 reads TGTGCCAGCAATAAAATTGGGGAAGTGGCGAATCAGCCCCAGCATTTC.

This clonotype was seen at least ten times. The CDR3 loop reads CASSFGTSFHTDTQYF. As DNA, the CDR3 is TGTGCCAGCAGCTTCGGGACTAGCTTCCATACAGATACGCAGTATTTT. The rearrangement uses TRBV7-9 and TRBJ2-3; 9 nucleotides agree with TRBD2. The CDR3 totals 16 residues. Germline V gene sequence: CDR1 SEHNR, CDR2 FQNEAQ (reference sequence). V was clipped by 3 bases and J by 3 bases; unmatched bases: 7.

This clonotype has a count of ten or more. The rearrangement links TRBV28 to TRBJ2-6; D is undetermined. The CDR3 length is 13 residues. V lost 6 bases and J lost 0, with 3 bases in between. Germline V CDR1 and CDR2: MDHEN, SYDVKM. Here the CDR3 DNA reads TGTGCCAGCAGCTTCTCTGGGGCCAACGTCCTGACTTTC. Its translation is CASSFSGANVLTF.

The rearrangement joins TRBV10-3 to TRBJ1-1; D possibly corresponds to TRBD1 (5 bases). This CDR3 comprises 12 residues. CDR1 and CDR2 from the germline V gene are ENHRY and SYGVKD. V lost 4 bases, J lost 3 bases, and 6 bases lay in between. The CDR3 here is CAISGRDTEAFF. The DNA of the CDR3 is TGTGCCATCAGTGGCAGGGACACTGAAGCTTTCTTT.

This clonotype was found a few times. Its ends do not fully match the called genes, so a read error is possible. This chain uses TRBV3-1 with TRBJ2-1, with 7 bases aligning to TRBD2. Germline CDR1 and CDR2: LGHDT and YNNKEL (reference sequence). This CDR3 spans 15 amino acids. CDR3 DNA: TGTGCCAGCGGCCAAACAAGGACTAGTTCCAATGAGCAGTTCTTC. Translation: CASGQTRTSSNEQFF.

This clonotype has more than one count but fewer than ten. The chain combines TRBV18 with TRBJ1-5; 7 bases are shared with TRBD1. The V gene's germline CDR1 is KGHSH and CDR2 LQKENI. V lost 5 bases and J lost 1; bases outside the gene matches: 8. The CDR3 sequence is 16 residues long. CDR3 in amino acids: CASSTGTDISNQPQHF. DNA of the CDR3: TGTGCCAGCTCAACCGGGACAGATATAAGCAATCAGCCCCAGCATTTT.

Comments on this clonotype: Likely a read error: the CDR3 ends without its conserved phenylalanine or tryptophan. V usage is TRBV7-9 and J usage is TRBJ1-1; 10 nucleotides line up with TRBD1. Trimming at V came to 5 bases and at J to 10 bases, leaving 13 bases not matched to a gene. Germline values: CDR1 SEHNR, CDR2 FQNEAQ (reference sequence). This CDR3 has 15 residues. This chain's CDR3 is CASSLWTGGGPGAFL. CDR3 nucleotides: TGTGCCAGCAGCCTATGGACAGGGGGAGGGCCTGGAGCTTTCCTT.

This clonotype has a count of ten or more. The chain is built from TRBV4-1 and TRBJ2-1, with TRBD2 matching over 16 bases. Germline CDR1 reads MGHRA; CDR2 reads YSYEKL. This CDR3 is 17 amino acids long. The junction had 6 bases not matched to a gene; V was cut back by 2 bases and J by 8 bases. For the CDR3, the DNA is TGCGCCAGCAGCCAACCGGGACTAGCGGGAGGGCCCTATGAGCAGTTCTTC. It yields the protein CASSQPGLAGGPYEQFF.

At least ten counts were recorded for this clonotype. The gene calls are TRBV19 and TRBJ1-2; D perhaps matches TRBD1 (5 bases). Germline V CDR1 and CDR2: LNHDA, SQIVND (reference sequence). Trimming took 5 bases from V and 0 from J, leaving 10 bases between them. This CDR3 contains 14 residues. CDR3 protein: CASSWDGANYGYTF. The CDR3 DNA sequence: TGTGCCAGTAGTTGGGACGGAGCTAACTATGGCTACACCTTC.

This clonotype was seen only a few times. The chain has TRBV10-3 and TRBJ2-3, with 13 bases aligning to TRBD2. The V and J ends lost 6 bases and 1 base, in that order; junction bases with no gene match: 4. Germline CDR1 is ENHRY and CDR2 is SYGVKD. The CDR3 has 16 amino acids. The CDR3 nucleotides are TGTGCCATCAGCCCCGGGACTAGCGGGGGCACAGATACGCAGTATTTT. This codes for CAISPGTSGGTDTQYF.

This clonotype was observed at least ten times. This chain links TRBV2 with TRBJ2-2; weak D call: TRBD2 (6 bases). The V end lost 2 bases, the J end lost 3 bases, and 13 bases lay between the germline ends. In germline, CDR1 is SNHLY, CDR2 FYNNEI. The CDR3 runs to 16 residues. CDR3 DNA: TGTGCCAGCAGTGAAAATGGCGGGGCCTACACCGGGGAGCTGTTTTTT. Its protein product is CASSENGGAYTGELFF.

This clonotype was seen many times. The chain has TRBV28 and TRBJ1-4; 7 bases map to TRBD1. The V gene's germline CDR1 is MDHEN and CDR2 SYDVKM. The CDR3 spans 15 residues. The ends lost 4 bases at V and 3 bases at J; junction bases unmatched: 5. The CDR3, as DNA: TGTGCCAGCAGTTCCAACAGGGGTCCTAATGAAAAACTGTTTTTT. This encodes CASSSNRGPNEKLFF.

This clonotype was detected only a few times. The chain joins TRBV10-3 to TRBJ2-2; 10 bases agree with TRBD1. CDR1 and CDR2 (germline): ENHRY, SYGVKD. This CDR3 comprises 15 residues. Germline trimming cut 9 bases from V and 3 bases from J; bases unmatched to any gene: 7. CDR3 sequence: CAIRRQGADTGELFF. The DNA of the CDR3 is TGTGCCATTAGAAGACAGGGGGCTGACACCGGGGAGCTGTTTTTT.

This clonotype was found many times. The CDR3 coding sequence is TGTGCCAGCAGCAACCACAGGGGAGGACCGGGAGAGACCCAGTACTTC. The encoded protein is CASSNHRGGPGETQYF. V is TRBV11-1 and J is TRBJ2-5; possibly TRBD1 for D (7 bases). This CDR3 contains 16 residues. Germline V gives CDR1 SGHAT, CDR2 FQDESV (reference sequence). V was pared by 5 bases and J by 4 bases, with 20 bases between.

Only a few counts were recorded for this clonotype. CDR3 DNA: TGCGCCAGCAGCGATCCGAATAGGAATGAGCAGTTCTTC. This sequence encodes CASSDPNRNEQFF. The V and J genes are TRBV5-1 and TRBJ2-1, with D hard to call. CDR3 length: 13 residues. Trimming took 4 bases from V and 7 from J, leaving 12 bases between them. CDR1 and CDR2 (germline): SGHRS, YFSETQ.

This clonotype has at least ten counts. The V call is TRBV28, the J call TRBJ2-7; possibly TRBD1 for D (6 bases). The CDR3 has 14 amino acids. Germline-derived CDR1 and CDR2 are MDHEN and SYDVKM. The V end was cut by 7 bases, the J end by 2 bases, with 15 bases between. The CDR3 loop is CASTSTGPPYEQYF. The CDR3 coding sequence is TGTGCCAGCACCTCCACAGGGCCTCCCTACGAGCAGTACTTC.